The 29 T cell receptor beta chains below were found in one sample sequenced in a study of somatic mutations in cytotoxic T cells in rheumatoid arthritis. Profiled with immunoSEQ multiplex PCR; TCRdb holds only in-frame clones, not every one. The sample has about 18,000 clones; roughly 70% are singletons. The sequenced sample consisted of CD8+ T cells sorted from blood. These receptors all stem from a man between 60 and 75 years old in good health.

This clone was seen just once. This chain uses TRBV6-5 with TRBJ2-1; weak D call: TRBD1 (5 bases). CDR3 size: 14 residues. Germline CDR1 and CDR2: MNHEY and SVGAGI. Trimming left V 2 bases short and J 10 bases short, with 15 bases between. Written as DNA, the CDR3 is TGTGCCAGCAGTTACAGGGGTCGTGGATACGAGCAGTTCTTC. Translated: CASSYRGRGYEQFF.

This clone was detected a few times. The V gene is TRBV2, the J gene TRBJ2-1; 9 bases agree with TRBD2. The V gene's germline CDR1 is SNHLY and CDR2 FYNNEI. The CDR3 is 16 residues long. Trimming took 6 bases from V and 2 from J; bases not matched to a gene: 8. The CDR3 here is CASRVIAGVTYNEQFF. CDR3 sequence (DNA): TGTGCCAGCAGGGTCATAGCGGGAGTCACCTACAATGAGCAGTTCTTC. Variable domain in full (rest from reference TRBV2 and TRBJ2-1): EPEVTQTPSHQVTQMGQEVILRCVPISNHLYFYWYRQILGQKVEFLVSFYNNEISEKSEIFDDQFSVERPDGSNFTLKIRSTKLEDSAMYFCASRVIAGVTYNEQFFGPGTRLTVL.

This clone was detected a few times. Compared with germline, one end of the junction differs, possibly owing to a read error. The chain combines TRBV7-7 with TRBJ1-3, with D possibly TRBD1 on 5 matching bases. This CDR3 comprises 15 residues. Looked up from germline, CDR1 is SSHAT and CDR2 is FNYEAQ (reference sequence). The CDR3 region has the DNA TGTGCTAGCAGCCCAACGACAGACTCTGGAAACACCATATATTTT. Translation gives CASSPTTDSGNTIYF.

The chain combines TRBV5-1 with TRBJ2-2; 12 nucleotides match TRBD2. CDR3 length: 20 amino acids. J lost 0 bases, V lost 3 bases, and 12 bases had no gene match. CDR1 and CDR2 from the germline V gene are SGHRS and YFSETQ. The CDR3 region is CASSSYLQTSGGPNTGELFF. In DNA form, the CDR3 reads TGCGCCAGCAGCTCCTATCTTCAGACTAGCGGGGGACCGAACACCGGGGAGCTGTTTTTT.

The rearrangement joins TRBV10-3 to TRBJ1-4; 7 nucleotides align to TRBD1. The trim removed 2 bases at V and 2 bases at J, leaving 11 bases unmatched. CDR3 length: 18 residues. Per germline, CDR1 ENHRY and CDR2 SYGVKD. The CDR3 nucleotides read TGTGCCATCAGTGAGACCGGGACAGATACCCTCACTAATGAAAAACTGTTTTTT. Its translation: CAISETGTDTLTNEKLFF.

The V and J genes are TRBV6-1 and TRBJ1-2, with a tentative D call TRBD1 (5 bases). The CDR3 sequence is 13 residues long. CDR1 and CDR2 from the germline V gene are MNHNS and SASEGT. V lost 7 bases, J lost 5 bases, and 14 bases lay in between. In nucleotides, the CDR3 is TGTGCCAGCACCCACACGGACATTTATGGCTACACCTTC. This sequence encodes CASTHTDIYGYTF.

The V and J genes are TRBV27 and TRBJ1-5; 8 bases agree with TRBD1. CDR3 size: 14 residues. Trimming at V came to 2 bases and at J to 6 bases, leaving 3 bases not matched to a gene. In germline, CDR1 is MNHEY, CDR2 SMNVEV (reference sequence). CDR3 sequence (DNA): TGTGCCAGCAGTTTACAGGGGGCTGGTCAGCCCCAGCATTTT. Its protein is CASSLQGAGQPQHF.

The chain links TRBV7-2 to TRBJ2-7; 10 bases fit TRBD2. The CDR3 spans 15 residues. The V gene's germline CDR1 is SGHTA and CDR2 FQGNSA. V lost 3 bases to trimming and J lost 2 bases; unmatched junction nucleotides: 4. Here the CDR3 DNA reads TGTGCCAGCAGCTTCCGACTAGCGGGCGCCTACGAGCAGTACTTC. Residues: CASSFRLAGAYEQYF.

In regard to this clone: The DNA is omitted, as the CDR3 cannot be located on it reliably, and the CDR3 follows TCRdb's listing. The chain employs TRBV5-1 and TRBJ2-6; the tabulated D call, TRBD2, remains unverified against the DNA. Germline CDR1 reads SGHRS; CDR2 reads YFSETQ. The CDR3 spans 13 residues, counting both ends. The CDR3: CASTSVGANVLTF.

The DNA of the CDR3 is TGTGCCAGCAGCCCCACTAGTTACGAGCAGTACTTC. It encodes CASSPTSYEQYF. V gene TRBV28 combines with J gene TRBJ2-5; the D gene is possibly TRBD2 (5 bases). The closer fit of TRBJ2-7 to the DNA end suggests the J call may be wrong. CDR3 length: 12 residues. Germline V gives CDR1 MDHEN, CDR2 SYDVKM.

The table lists this clone with a few counts. The rearrangement links TRBV4-2 to TRBJ2-7; 8 bases line up with TRBD1. Unmatched junction bases numbered 2, after V lost 0 bases and J lost 4 bases. The V gene's germline CDR1 is LGHNA and CDR2 YNFKEQ. This CDR3 has 14 amino acids. The CDR3, as DNA: TGTGCCAGCAGCCAAGAGACAGGGGTTTACGAGCAGTACTTC. Its translation is CASSQETGVYEQYF.

The rearrangement uses TRBV15 and TRBJ2-3; TRBD2 might be the D (5 bases). CDR3 length equals 15 residues. V lost 1 base and J 2 bases, leaving 10 bases between the germline ends. Germline V gene lookup returns CDR1 LNHNV and CDR2 YYDKDF (reference sequence). The CDR3 protein is CATSRGVTNTDTQYF. Here the CDR3 DNA reads TGTGCCACCAGCAGAGGGGTGACTAACACAGATACGCAGTATTTT.

This clone has only a few counts. V is TRBV4-3 and J is TRBJ2-5; possible D gene TRBD1, 6 bases. Per germline, CDR1 LGHNA and CDR2 YSLEER. This CDR3 contains 15 residues. The germline V and J ends were trimmed by 3 bases and 5 bases, with 16 bases remaining between them. The CDR3 reads CASSQNQGFGETQYF. The CDR3 nucleotides are TGCGCCAGCAGCCAGAACCAGGGGTTTGGGGAGACCCAGTACTTC.

V and J are TRBV9 and TRBJ2-7; the match to TRBD2 covers 9 bases. V lost 4 bases to trimming and J lost 6 bases; unmatched junction nucleotides: 20. Germline V CDR1 and CDR2: SGDLS, YYNGEE. The CDR3 sequence is 18 residues long. The CDR3 protein is CASSPQRSGGPEGSEQYF. CDR3 sequence (DNA): TGTGCCAGCAGCCCCCAAAGGAGCGGGGGGCCAGAGGGGAGCGAGCAGTACTTC.

In regard to this clone: This sample also contains other DNA sequences that code for the same CDR3. J is TRBJ2-7 and V is TRBV5-1; no clear D. Germline-derived CDR1 and CDR2 are SGHRS and YFSETQ. Deletions cut 4 bases from V and 1 base from J, with 6 bases between. The CDR3 length is 12 residues. For the CDR3, the DNA is TGCGCCAGCAGCGCAGGTTCCTACGAGCAGTACTTC. Amino acid sequence: CASSAGSYEQYF. Using reference TRBV5-1 and TRBJ2-7 for the parts outside the CDR3, the full variable domain is KAGVTQTPRYLIKTRGQQVTLSCSPISGHRSVSWYQQTPGQGLQFLFEYFSETQRNKGNFPGRFSGRQFSNSRSEMNVSTLELGDSALYLCASSAGSYEQYFGPGTRLTVT.

The chain recombines TRBV15 with TRBJ1-5; perhaps TRBD1 as D (5 bases). Per the germline V gene, CDR1 is LNHNV and CDR2 is YYDKDF (reference sequence). V was pared by 1 base and J by 3 bases, with 10 bases between. The CDR3 is made up of 15 amino acids. The CDR3 DNA reads as TGTGCCACCAGCAGAGGACTGGACATCAATCAGCCCCAGCATTTT. The encoded protein is CATSRGLDINQPQHF.

V is TRBV4-1 and J is TRBJ2-3; 10 nucleotides agree with TRBD2. J gave up 4 bases and V 0 bases, and 4 bases lay outside the gene matches. The CDR3 runs to 16 residues. Looked up from germline, CDR1 is MGHRA and CDR2 is YSYEKL. CDR3 loop: CASSQESGGDSDTQYF. CDR3 nucleotides: TGCGCCAGCAGCCAAGAAAGCGGGGGGGATTCAGATACGCAGTATTTT.

The V call is TRBV15, the J call TRBJ2-5; unclear D gene. Trimming removed 4 bases at V and 8 bases at J, with 14 bases between. CDR1 is LNHNV, CDR2 YYDKDF, per germline (reference sequence). The CDR3 extends over 13 amino acids. The CDR3: CATSTEDEVTQYF. The CDR3 coding sequence is TGTGCCACCAGCACCGAAGATGAGGTAACCCAGTACTTC.

This clone was detected only once. The chain carries TRBV18 and TRBJ1-3, with D unclear. Trimming cost V 3 bases and J 4 bases, with 13 bases left between them. The CDR3 loop spans 15 amino acids. CDR1 and CDR2 from the germline V gene are KGHSH and LQKENI. In DNA form, the CDR3 reads TGTGCCAGCTCACCGGAGGACGTCCTAGGAAACACCATATATTTT. Translation gives CASSPEDVLGNTIYF.

V is TRBV4-1 and J is TRBJ2-7, with D possibly TRBD2 on 7 matching bases. Trimming stripped 0 bases from V and 1 base from J, with 10 bases between. The germline CDR1 and CDR2 sequences are MGHRA and YSYEKL. The CDR3 sequence is 15 residues long. CDR3 sequence reads: CASSQEGGPSYEQYF. DNA for the CDR3: TGCGCCAGCAGCCAAGAGGGGGGGCCTTCCTACGAGCAGTACTTC.

This clone was counted a single time. The chain uses TRBV7-9 and TRBJ2-7, with D possibly TRBD1 on 6 matching bases. Trimming shortened V by 5 bases and J by 6 bases, and 11 bases separated the two germline ends. The germline V gene has CDR1 SEHNR and CDR2 FQNEAQ (reference sequence). The CDR3 sequence is 12 residues long. The chain's CDR3 is CASSQTGGEQYF. DNA for the CDR3: TGTGCCAGCAGCCAGACAGGAGGCGAGCAGTACTTC.

The genes are TRBV13 and TRBJ1-5, with a weak D call TRBD1 (5 bases). This CDR3 spans 12 amino acids. Germline V CDR1 and CDR2: PRHDT, FYEKMQ (reference sequence). Deletions cut 5 bases from V and 7 bases from J, with 9 bases between. CDR3 residues: CASSLEGQPQHF. CDR3 coding DNA: TGTGCCAGCAGCCTAGAGGGGCAGCCCCAGCATTTT.

This sequence joins TRBV5-6 and TRBJ2-5; maybe TRBD2 (6 bases). The end of the DNA fits TRBJ2-7 better, so the J call may be wrong. From germline, CDR1 is SGHDT and CDR2 YYEEEE. The CDR3 runs 13 residues. The CDR3 is CASEAGLSYEQYF. CDR3 sequence (DNA): TGTGCCAGCGAGGCGGGGCTCTCCTACGAGCAGTACTTC.

This sequence joins TRBV7-3 and TRBJ2-1, with TRBD1 identical over 7 bases. V lost 5 bases to trimming and J lost 4 bases; unmatched junction nucleotides: 5. The CDR3 runs to 14 residues. Per germline, CDR1 SGHTA and CDR2 FQGTGA. As DNA, the CDR3 is TGTGCCAGCAGCAACCGGGACAGTTACAATGAGCAGTTCTTC. Encoded protein: CASSNRDSYNEQFF. Looking up the rest from reference TRBV7-3 and TRBJ2-1 gives the full variable domain: GAGVSQTPSNKVTEKGKYVELRCDPISGHTALYWYRQSLGQGPEFLIYFQGTGAADDSGLPNDRFFAVRPEGSVSTLKIQRTERGDSAVYLCASSNRDSYNEQFFGPGTRLTVL.

CDR3 loop: CASSFGAPYNEQFF. CDR3 coding DNA: TGTGCCAGCAGTTTTGGGGCACCATACAATGAGCAGTTCTTC. The chain joins TRBV27 to TRBJ2-1, with a tentative D call TRBD1 (5 bases). Trimming shortened V by 3 bases and J by 4 bases, and 10 bases separated the two germline ends. Germline CDR1 and CDR2: MNHEY and SMNVEV (reference sequence). There are 14 residues in the CDR3.

The V and J genes are TRBV5-5 and TRBJ2-1; TRBD2 aligns across 10 bases. This CDR3 is built from 14 residues. The germline gives CDR1 SGHKS, CDR2 YYEKEE (reference sequence). Trimming took 6 bases from V and 2 from J; bases not matched to a gene: 2. CDR3 sequence: CASTLAGAYNEQFF. The CDR3 nucleotides are TGTGCCAGCACCCTAGCGGGGGCCTACAATGAGCAGTTCTTC.

The V and J genes are TRBV7-8 and TRBJ1-1; 7 positions agree with TRBD1. The junction had 2 bases not matched to a gene; V was cut back by 3 bases and J by 1 base. CDR1 and CDR2 (germline): SGHVS, FQNEAQ. CDR3 length: 14 residues. For the CDR3, the DNA is TGTGCCAGCAGCTTCGGACAGGCGAACACTGAAGCTTTCTTT. Protein product: CASSFGQANTEAFF.

The gene calls are TRBV29-1 and TRBJ2-7; D perhaps matches TRBD2 (5 bases). The germline V gene has CDR1 SQVTM and CDR2 ANQGSEA. Trimming removed 3 bases from V and 3 bases from J, with 12 bases in between. The CDR3 has 13 residues. CDR3 sequence: CSVEGVANYEQYF. CDR3 coding DNA: TGCAGCGTTGAGGGTGTAGCGAACTACGAGCAGTACTTC.

The chain employs TRBV19 and TRBJ2-4; perhaps TRBD2 as D (6 bases). V lost 4 bases to trimming and J lost 2 bases, with 12 bases between them. This CDR3 region has 15 residues. Germline-derived CDR1 and CDR2 are LNHDA and SQIVND (reference sequence). The CDR3 sequence is CASSTGTWSKNIQYF. The CDR3 nucleotides read TGTGCCAGTAGTACAGGGACTTGGTCCAAAAACATTCAGTACTTC.